The rows below give T cell receptor beta chains drawn from one sample of a study of blood T cell repertoires in COVID-19. The data were produced by immunoSEQ multiplex PCR, yet TCRdb's version contains in-frame clones alone and is incomplete. The table has a few hundred thousand clones, 80% to 85% seen once. Sequenced material: peripheral blood. The receptors were gathered from a woman aged 60-70 years with acute or convalescent COVID-19. The CDR3 runs from the conserved cysteine through the conserved F or W. D genes are given only for firm matches. Clone size is not always given. Where it is, it says once, few, many or a class for expanded clones.

>TRBJ1-3|once|NA|TRBV19
CASSARGTTNSGNTIYF
TGTGCCAGTAGTGCTAGAGGGACAACGAACTCTGGAAACACCATATATTTT
>TRBJ1-5|NA|NA|TRBV30
CAWSVLGSGRQHF
TGTGCCTGGAGTGTACTCGGCTCTGGCAGGCAGCATTTT
>TRBJ1-1|NA|NA|TRBV6-6
CASRQIGTEAFF
TGTGCCAGCAGACAGATTGGGACTGAAGCTTTCTTT
>TRBJ1-1|few|NA|TRBV30
CAWSKGASRNTEAFF
TGTGCCTGGAGCAAAGGGGCCTCACGAAACACTGAAGCTTTCTTT
>TRBJ1-2|NA|NA|TRBV3-1/TRBV3-2
CASSPSAGLIYGYTF
TGTGCCAGCAGCCCCTCCGCAGGGCTCATCTATGGCTACACCTTC
>TRBJ1-2|NA|NA|TRBV4-3
CASSQDHAGSVYGYTF
TGCGCCAGCAGCCAAGATCACGCGGGTAGTGTTTATGGCTACACCTTC
>TRBJ2-7|NA|NA|TRBV6-5
CASSYSKSGNEQYF
TGTGCCAGCAGTTACTCGAAGTCAGGGAACGAGCAGTACTTC
>TRBJ1-1|NA|NA|TRBV4-1
CASSQDLRQFASGTEAFF
TGCGCCAGCAGCCAAGATCTTCGGCAGTTTGCGAGCGGCACTGAAGCTTTCTTT
>TRBJ1-2|NA|NA|TRBV28
CASSLNDRRRDRYTF
TGTGCCAGCAGCCTCAACGACAGGAGACGAGATCGCTACACCTTC
>TRBJ1-1|NA|NA|TRBV9
CASSVVRGGLNTEAFF
TGTGCCAGCAGCGTAGTGCGGGGGGGACTGAACACTGAAGCTTTCTTT
>TRBJ2-3|NA|TRBD2|TRBV27
CATSGLVSTDTQYF
TGTGCCACCTCGGGACTAGTCAGCACAGATACGCAGTATTTT
>TRBJ1-6|NA|NA|TRBV2
CASTRSSYNSPLHF
TGTGCCAGCACTAGATCCTCCTATAATTCACCCCTCCACTTT
>TRBJ2-1|NA|TRBD1|TRBV7-2
CASSLSQGASGNEQFF
TGTGCCAGCAGCTTATCACAGGGGGCCTCAGGGAATGAGCAGTTCTTC